This T cell receptor (beta chain) was sequenced in a study of T-cell memory formation after mild COVID-19. Background on the study: Clustering of TCRs was largely donor specific.

MiXCR, applied by TCRdb to the 5' RACE reads, yields one record per CDR3 protein. The sample gives 400,000 or so distinct CDR3 sequences, 20% of which show up once; about 8.8% is in the top ten. Germline V lookup: CDR1 SEHNR, CDR2 FQNEAQ (reference sequence). CDR3 length: 16 amino acids. V lost 5 bases and J 4 bases, leaving 18 bases between the germline ends. This clonotype was picked up many times. Its antigen is unidentified. Study observations and caveats: There was no confirmation that second-wave clones peaking on day 37 were SARS-CoV-2 specific. CD4/CD8 balance held among clones contracting day 15 to 85, and later expanders leaned CD4+. Mostly located in CM and EM were contracting CD4+ clones, with contracting CD8+ clones located in EMRA.

Sequencing was carried out using PBMCs or a T cell subset sorted from them (not recorded which). This TCR derives from an adult woman who had mild COVID-19 (a few samples of this study predate the infection). Cell type and time point are not known. The chain employs TRBV7-9 and TRBJ2-1, with a possible D match to TRBD2 (5 bases). The CDR3 nucleotides are TGTGCCAGCAGCCCGAATGCCCGAAGAGGGTACAATGAGCAGTTCTTC. Protein sequence: CASSPNARRGYNEQFF.